The TCR beta chain described here comes from a study of T cell responses to AZD1222 COVID-19 vaccine. Broader study findings: Possibly, clonal diversity was underestimated; donors were largely white British and included more females. Baseline antibody screening turned up just a handful of seropositive AZD1222 recipients. A reported finding is that nearly half of spike-specific TCRs target unmutated variant regions.

The CDR3 runs 14 residues. Germline V gene sequence: CDR1 SEHNR, CDR2 FQNEAQ (reference sequence). The V segment lost 4 bases and the J segment 5 bases; nucleotides outside the gene matches: 7. Second doses at about 4 or about 12 weeks were pooled. The protocol was immunoSEQ multiplex PCR, while the TCRdb copy is restricted to in-frame clones and leaves out a portion. This table has some 50,000 clones, around nine tenths appearing once. This clone was recorded only once. The target antigen is unknown. Sequenced material: peripheral blood, taken 28 days after the second AZD1222 dose. This TCR came from an adult who received the AZD1222 COVID-19 vaccine. The J gene is TRBJ2-7, the V gene TRBV7-9; 8 nucleotides align to TRBD1. The CDR3 DNA follows: TGTGCCAGCAGCTCTCGGACAGGGAAAAACGAGCAGTACTTC. This translates into CASSSRTGKNEQYF. The full variable domain, in which reference TRBV7-9 and TRBJ2-7 provide the parts outside the CDR3, is DTGVSQNPRHKITKRGQNVTFRCDPISEHNRLYWYRQTLGQGPEFLTYFQNEAQLEKSRLLSDRFSAERPKGSFSTLEIQRTEQGDSAMYLCASSSRTGKNEQYFGPGTRLTVT.